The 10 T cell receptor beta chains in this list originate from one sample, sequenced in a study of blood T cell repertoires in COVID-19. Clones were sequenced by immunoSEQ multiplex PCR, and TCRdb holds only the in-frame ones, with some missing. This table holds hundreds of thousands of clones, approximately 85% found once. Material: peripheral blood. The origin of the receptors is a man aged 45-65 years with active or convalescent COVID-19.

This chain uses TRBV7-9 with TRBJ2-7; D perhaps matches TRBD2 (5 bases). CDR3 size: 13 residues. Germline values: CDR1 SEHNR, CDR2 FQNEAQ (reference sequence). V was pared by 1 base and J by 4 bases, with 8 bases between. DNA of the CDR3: TGTGCCAGCAGCTTAGGAGGACTTTACGAGCAGTACTTC. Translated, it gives CASSLGGLYEQYF.

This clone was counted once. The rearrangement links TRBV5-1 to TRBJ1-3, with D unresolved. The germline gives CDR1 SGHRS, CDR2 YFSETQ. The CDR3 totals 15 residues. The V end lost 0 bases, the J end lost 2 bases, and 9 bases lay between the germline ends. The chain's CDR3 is CASSLGGSAGNTIYF. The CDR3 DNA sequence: TGCGCCAGCAGCTTGGGAGGAAGCGCTGGAAACACCATATATTTT.

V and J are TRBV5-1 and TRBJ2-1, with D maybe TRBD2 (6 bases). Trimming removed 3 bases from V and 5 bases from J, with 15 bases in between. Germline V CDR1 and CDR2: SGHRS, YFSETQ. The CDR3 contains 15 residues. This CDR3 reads CASSWWIADNNEQFF. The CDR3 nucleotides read TGCGCCAGCAGCTGGTGGATAGCGGACAACAATGAGCAGTTCTTC.

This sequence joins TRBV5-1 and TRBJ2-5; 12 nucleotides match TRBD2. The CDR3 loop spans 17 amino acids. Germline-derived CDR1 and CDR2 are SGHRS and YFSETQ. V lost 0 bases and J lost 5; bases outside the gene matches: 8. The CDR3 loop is CASSLATSGSSRETQYF. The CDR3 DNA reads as TGCGCCAGCAGCTTGGCGACTAGCGGGAGTTCCAGGGAGACCCAGTACTTC.

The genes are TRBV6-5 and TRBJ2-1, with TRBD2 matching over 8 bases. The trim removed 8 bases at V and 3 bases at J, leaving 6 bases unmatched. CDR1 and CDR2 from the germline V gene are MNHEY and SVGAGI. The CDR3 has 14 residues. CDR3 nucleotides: TGTGCCAGCGGGAGGGCGGGGGGCTACAATGAGCAGTTCTTC. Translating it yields CASGRAGGYNEQFF.

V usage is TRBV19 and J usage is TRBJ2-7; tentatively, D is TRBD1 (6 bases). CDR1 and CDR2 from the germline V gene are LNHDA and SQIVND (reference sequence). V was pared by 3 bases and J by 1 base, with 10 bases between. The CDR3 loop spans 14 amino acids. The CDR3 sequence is CASSIRTESYEQYF. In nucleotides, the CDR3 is TGTGCCAGTAGTATCCGGACAGAGTCCTACGAGCAGTACTTC.

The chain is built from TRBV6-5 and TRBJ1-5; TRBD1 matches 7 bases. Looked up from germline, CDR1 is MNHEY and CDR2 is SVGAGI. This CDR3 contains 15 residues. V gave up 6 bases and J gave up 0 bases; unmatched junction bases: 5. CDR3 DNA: TGTGCCAGCAGGAGGGACAGAAATAGCAATCAGCCCCAGCATTTT. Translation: CASRRDRNSNQPQHF.

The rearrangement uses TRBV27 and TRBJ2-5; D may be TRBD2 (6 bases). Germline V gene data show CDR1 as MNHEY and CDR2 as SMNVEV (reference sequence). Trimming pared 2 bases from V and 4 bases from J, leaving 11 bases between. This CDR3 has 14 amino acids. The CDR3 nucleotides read TGTGCCAGCAGTTTAGCGGGATCAATAGAGACCCAGTACTTC. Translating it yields CASSLAGSIETQYF.

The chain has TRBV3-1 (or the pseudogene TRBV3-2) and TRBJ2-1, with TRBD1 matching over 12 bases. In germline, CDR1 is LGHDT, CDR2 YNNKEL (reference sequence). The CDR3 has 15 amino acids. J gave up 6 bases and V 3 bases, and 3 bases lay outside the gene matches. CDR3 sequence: CASSQWGQGANEQFF. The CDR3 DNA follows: TGTGCCAGCAGCCAGTGGGGACAGGGGGCCAATGAGCAGTTCTTC.

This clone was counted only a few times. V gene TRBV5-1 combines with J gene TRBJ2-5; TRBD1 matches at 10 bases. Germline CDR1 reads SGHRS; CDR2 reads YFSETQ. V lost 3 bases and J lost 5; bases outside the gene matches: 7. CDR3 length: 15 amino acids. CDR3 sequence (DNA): TGCGCCAGCAGCTGGGGACAGGGGAGGAGGGAGACCCAGTACTTC. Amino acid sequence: CASSWGQGRRETQYF.